This T cell receptor beta chain comes out of a study of cytomegalovirus exposure and HLA in healthy donors. Repertoires were generated with immunoSEQ multiplex PCR, while TCRdb's copy carries only in-frame clones and drops some. The sample has about 240,000 clones; more than 75% are singletons. Findings and caveats of the study: It was 150 to 200 TCR beta chains that were listed as cytomegalovirus-associated.

About this clone itself: The target antigen is unknown.

The CDR3 contains 14 residues. The V gene lost 1 base and the J gene lost 4 bases, with 9 bases spanning the gap. The germline CDR1 and CDR2 sequences are SGHKS and YYEKEE (reference sequence). V gene TRBV5-5 combines with J gene TRBJ1-5; weak D call: TRBD1 (6 bases). Sample: PBMCs. The source of this sequence is a woman between 25 and 40 years old in good health and CMV-seropositive. The CDR3 is CASSLRTENQPQHF. CDR3 bases: TGTGCCAGCAGCTTGCGGACAGAAAATCAGCCCCAGCATTTT.